Listed below are T cell receptor beta chains from one sample, sequenced in a study of early T cells in non-severe SARS-CoV-2 infection. TCRdb analysed the 5' RACE reads with MiXCR anew, one entry per CDR3 protein. Of more than 65,000 distinct CDR3 sequences in the sample, about an eighth are singletons; the top ten hold about 1.3%. The sample consisted of whole blood. The receptors here all came from an adult who was a healthcare worker with PCR-confirmed SARS-CoV-2 infection or an uninfected control (not recorded which). The CDR3 runs from the conserved cysteine through the conserved F or W. A D gene is named only where the DNA matches it firmly. Size is stated for part of the rows, as once, few or many counts, or as a class when the clone is expanded.

j_gene | abundance | v_gene | d_gene | CDR3nt | CDR3aa
TRBJ2-3 | few | TRBV7-8 | - | TGTGCCAGCTTCCAAAGACGAGGCAGGACTAGCACAGATACGCAGTATTTT | CASFQRRGRTSTDTQYF
TRBJ2-7 | many | TRBV12-3/TRBV12-4 | - | TGTGCCAGCAGTGGAGCTCGTGGGTTCTACGAGCAGTACTTC | CASSGARGFYEQYF
TRBJ2-1 | many | TRBV11-2 | TRBD2 | TGTGCCAGCAGCTCAGCGGGAGGCCACAATGAGCAGTTCTTC | CASSSAGGHNEQFF
TRBJ2-1 | few | TRBV5-1 | TRBD2 | TGCGCCAGCGGCCAGACTAGCGGGGGGTACAATGAGCAGTTCTTC | CASGQTSGGYNEQFF
TRBJ1-4 | many | TRBV20-1 | TRBD1 | TGCAGTGCTAGAGATCTCGACAGGGGTAGCGAAAAACTGTTTTTT | CSARDLDRGSEKLFF
TRBJ2-1 | many | TRBV30 | TRBD2 | TGTGCAGCAACCCCCTTCGGCGGGGGAGGCTACAATGAGCAGTTCTTC | CAATPFGGGGYNEQFF
TRBJ2-5 | many | TRBV18 | TRBD2 | TGTGCCAGCTCACCGGCTCGGTGGACTAGCGGGAACAAAGAGACCCAGTACTTC | CASSPARWTSGNKETQYF
TRBJ2-2 | few | TRBV29-1 | - | TGCAGCGTTGAGCGGTTCACCGGGGAGCTGTTTTTT | CSVERFTGELFF
TRBJ2-7 | many | TRBV30 | - | TGTGCCTGGAGCAGGGACGAGGACTACGAGCAGTACTTC | CAWSRDEDYEQYF
TRBJ1-2 | many | TRBV7-2 | - | TGTGCCAGCAGCTTAGGTCGGGGAGTGAGCTATGGCTACACCTTC | CASSLGRGVSYGYTF
TRBJ2-7 | few | TRBV11-2 | TRBD1 | TGTGCCAGCAGCTTAGATGGGACAGGGACTCTCTACGAGCAGTACTTC | CASSLDGTGTLYEQYF
TRBJ1-5 | many | TRBV20-1 | - | TGCAGTGCTGCCTCCATCTTAGGGTCGGGCCCCATTAACGATCAGCCCCAGCATTTT | CSAASILGSGPINDQPQHF
TRBJ1-4 | - | TRBV29-1 | - | TGCAGCGTTTGGATAGCCTCCAATGAAAAACTGTTTTTT | CSVWIASNEKLFF
TRBJ2-5 | many | TRBV2 | - | TGTGCCAGCGTCAGGGGATTTGAGACCCAGTACTTC | CASVRGFETQYF
TRBJ1-1 | many | TRBV5-1 | - | TGCGCCAGCAGCTTGTCCGGTGGTTCGGCTTTCTTT | CASSLSGGSAFF
TRBJ2-4 | many | TRBV20-1 | - | TGCAGTGCTAGAGACTCGGCACGTACGATGGGGGGAAACATTCAGTACTTC | CSARDSARTMGGNIQYF
TRBJ2-1 | many | TRBV6-4 | TRBD2 | TGTGCCAGCAGCTTGATAGCGGGAGGGCCCAATGAGCAGTTCTTC | CASSLIAGGPNEQFF
TRBJ1-2 | once | TRBV9 | TRBD1 | TGTGCCAGCAGCCCTAGGACAGGGGGTATATCCTATGGCTACACCTTC | CASSPRTGGISYGYTF
TRBJ2-7 | many | TRBV10-3 | TRBD1 | TGTGCCACCGCCTGGGACAGACCCTACGGGCAGTACTTC | CATAWDRPYGQYF
TRBJ2-5 | few | TRBV3-1 | - | TGTGCCAGCAGCCAGACAGAGGAGACCCAGTACTTC | CASSQTEETQYF
TRBJ1-2 | many | TRBV12-3/TRBV12-4 | TRBD1 | TGTGCCAGCAGGCAGGACAGGGGGCATGGCTACACCTTC | CASRQDRGHGYTF
TRBJ2-1 | many | TRBV20-1 | - | TGCAGTGCTTCAGAGTACAATGAGCAGTTCTTC | CSASEYNEQFF
TRBJ1-2 | many | TRBV12-5 | - | TGTGCTAGTGGCCTCCCCGAGGGGGGACACGAGGATGGCTACACCTTC | CASGLPEGGHEDGYTF
TRBJ2-6 | many | TRBV7-2 | - | TGTGCCAGCAGCTTGCAGGGCCTCTCTGGGGCCAACGTCCTGACTTTC | CASSLQGLSGANVLTF
TRBJ1-1 | few | TRBV6-2/TRBV6-3 | - | TGTGCCAGCAGTCACTCGCGCTACGAAGCTTTCTTT | CASSHSRYEAFF
TRBJ1-5 | many | TRBV27 | TRBD1 | TGTGCCAGCAGTTTAGCCCCGACAGGGGATCAGCCCCAGCATTTT | CASSLAPTGDQPQHF
TRBJ1-2 | many | TRBV12-3/TRBV12-4 | - | TGTGCCAGCGGGGTAATGAGGGATGGCTACACCTTC | CASGVMRDGYTF
TRBJ1-1 | many | TRBV27 | - | TGTGCCAGCAGTTTATATCCGGGCGCTGAAGCTTTCTTT | CASSLYPGAEAFF
TRBJ2-7 | many | TRBV10-3 | - | TGTGCCATCAGTGACTACTCCGAGCAGTACTTC | CAISDYSEQYF
TRBJ1-6 | few | TRBV6-1 | TRBD1 | TGTGCCAGCAGTGAGAGGACAGGGGTTTGTTCACCCCTCCACTTT | CASSERTGVCSPLHF
TRBJ2-3 | - | TRBV28 | - | - | CASSSSGPEPDTQYF
TRBJ1-1 | many | TRBV7-2 | - | TGTGCCAGCAGCTTAGAGGGCCTCCTGGGCACTGAAGCTTTCTTT | CASSLEGLLGTEAFF
TRBJ1-1 | - | TRBV7-9 | - | TGTGCCAGCAGCACCCCCCTCCTTGGACCGTTGAACACTGAAGCTTTCTTT | CASSTPLLGPLNTEAFF
TRBJ2-1 | many | TRBV5-6 | - | TGTGCCAGCAGCTTTTGGGGGAGCTCCTACAATGAGCAGTTCTTC | CASSFWGSSYNEQFF
TRBJ2-1 | few | TRBV7-2 | - | TGTGCCAGCAGCTTAGAAAGGGGTAGTGAGCAGTTCTTC | CASSLERGSEQFF
TRBJ2-7 | many | TRBV6-5 | TRBD2 | TGTGCCAGCAGTAGACATTTGGGACTAGCGGGGGACGAGCAGTACTTC | CASSRHLGLAGDEQYF
TRBJ1-2 | few | TRBV29-1 | - | TGCAGCGTTGGAGACTGGGATCGCGGCTACACCTTC | CSVGDWDRGYTF